This is a list of T cell receptor beta chains from one sample in a study of identical twins. A single record per CDR3 protein comes from TCRdb applying MiXCR to the 5' RACE reads. The top ten hold about 9.1% of the sample, which has under 400,000 distinct CDR3 sequences, 9% to 10% seen once. What was sequenced was naive T cells sorted from blood. Source of these receptors: a woman in her fifties or sixties in good health. Both conserved end residues are part of each CDR3. D genes are given only for firm matches. Clone size, where shown, is once, few, many, or a class for clones that have expanded.

len,abundance,v_gene,j_gene,d_gene,CDR3aa,CDR3nt
14,few,TRBV25-1,TRBJ1-1,TRBD1,CASRGTGLNTEAFF,TGTGCCAGCAGGGGGACAGGGCTCAACACTGAAGCTTTCTTT
18,few,TRBV19,TRBJ2-3,TRBD2,CASSMIWTAAGDTDTQYF,TGTGCCAGTAGTATGATATGGACGGCGGCGGGGGACACAGATACGCAGTATTTT
21,few,TRBV24-1,TRBJ2-1,TRBD2,CATSEKGWLAGGRTLDNEQFF,TGTGCCACCAGTGAAAAAGGGTGGCTAGCGGGAGGACGAACTTTAGACAATGAGCAGTTCTTC
15,few,TRBV20-1,TRBJ2-5,-,CSASRAHPAGETQYF,TGCAGTGCTAGTCGGGCGCACCCAGCCGGAGAGACCCAGTACTTC
15,few,TRBV20-1,TRBJ2-7,TRBD2,CSVDSPGTSIYEQYF,TGCAGTGTCGATTCCCCCGGGACTAGCATCTACGAGCAGTACTTC
13,few,TRBV12-3/TRBV12-4,TRBJ2-7,-,CASSPRGLYEQYF,TGTGCCAGCAGCCCCAGGGGCCTCTACGAGCAGTACTTC
14,many,TRBV29-1,TRBJ2-1,-,CSTWGGAPYNEQFF,TGCAGCACCTGGGGGGGGGCGCCCTACAATGAGCAGTTCTTC
11,many,TRBV29-1,TRBJ1-2,-,CSVERGFGYTF,TGCAGCGTTGAGAGGGGGTTTGGCTACACCTTC
10,many,TRBV29-1,TRBJ2-1,-,CSVVQGEQFF,TGCAGCGTTGTCCAGGGTGAGCAGTTCTTC
17,few,TRBV7-9,TRBJ1-1,TRBD1,CASSPNGQGVRDTEAFF,TGTGCCAGCAGCCCAAACGGACAGGGGGTTCGGGACACTGAAGCTTTCTTT
14,few,TRBV4-1,TRBJ2-7,-,CASSPLRGGPEQYF,TGCGCCAGCAGCCCTCTCCGGGGTGGTCCCGAGCAGTACTTC
16,-,TRBV11-2,TRBJ2-1,-,CASSQILGPLPNEQFF,TGTGCCAGCAGCCAGATCCTCGGCCCCCTCCCAAATGAGCAGTTCTTC
17,few,TRBV20-1,TRBJ2-1,TRBD2,CSARPLTLAGVGNEQFF,TGCAGTGCTAGACCCCTAACCCTAGCGGGAGTCGGCAATGAGCAGTTCTTC
13,many,TRBV5-4,TRBJ2-2,-,CASSSLQSRELFF,TGTGCCAGCAGCTCACTACAGTCCAGGGAGCTGTTTTTT
11,-,TRBV29-1,TRBJ1-2,-,CSVDDGLGYTF,TGCAGCGTTGACGATGGTCTCGGCTACACCTTC
15,few,TRBV5-5,TRBJ2-1,-,CASSLLRSMYNEQFF,TGTGCCAGCAGCTTGTTGCGGAGTATGTACAATGAGCAGTTCTTC
15,-,TRBV4-1,TRBJ2-2,-,CASSQGQKYTGELFF,TGCGCCAGCAGCCAAGGACAGAAATACACCGGGGAGCTGTTTTTT